One and the same sample provided the 18 T cell receptor beta chains below, sequenced in a study of Graves' ophthalmopathy and Graves' hyperthyroidism. Beta-chain TCR CDR3 regions were amplified from RNA transcripts. Second-round multiplex PCR came after first-round RT-PCR with HTBI primers. MiXCR, run by TCRdb on the multiplex PCR reads, gives a single entry per CDR3 protein. The table records 1 million to 1.3 million distinct CDR3 sequences, about 36% of them present only once. The sequencing input was peripheral blood or thyroid tissue (not recorded which). These receptors originate from an adult man with Graves' hyperthyroidism.

V and J are TRBV4-3 and TRBJ2-2; no definite D call. The CDR3 is made up of 15 amino acids. V was pared by 1 base and J by 2 bases, with 8 bases between. Germline V gene data show CDR1 as LGHNA and CDR2 as YSLEER. CDR3 sequence reads: CASSQADVNTGELFF. Written as DNA, the CDR3 is TGCGCCAGCAGCCAAGCCGACGTTAACACCGGGGAGCTGTTTTTT.

This clonotype was seen a few times. The rearrangement uses TRBV6-5 and TRBJ1-1; D not certain. V gave up 6 bases and J gave up 10 bases, with 12 bases separating them. The CDR3 extends over 11 amino acids. Germline V gene lookup returns CDR1 MNHEY and CDR2 SVGAGI. CDR3 in DNA: TGTGCCAGCAGCAACGGCCACGGAGCTTTCTTT. Translation: CASSNGHGAFF.

This clonotype was seen at least ten times. This rearrangement joins TRBV5-1 to TRBJ2-5; D remains ambiguous. Between the trimmed V and J ends, which lost 1 base and 1 base, there was a span of 11 bases. The CDR3 is 15 amino acids. Germline CDR1 SGHRS, CDR2 YFSETQ. In DNA form, the CDR3 reads TGCGCCAGCAGCTTGAGGGCAGCAATCCAAGAGACCCAGTACTTC. This translates into CASSLRAAIQETQYF.

V is TRBV9 and J is TRBJ2-5; D is unresolved. The CDR3 consists of 15 residues. Germline values: CDR1 SGDLS, CDR2 YYNGEE. The V and J ends lost 6 bases and 2 bases respectively, with 17 bases between them. The CDR3 loop reads CASTSRQGRQETQYF. In nucleotides, the CDR3 is TGTGCCAGCACCTCCCGACAAGGACGGCAAGAGACCCAGTACTTC.

This clonotype was seen a handful of times. The gene calls are TRBV4-1 and TRBJ1-6; the match to TRBD1 covers 8 bases. Trimming at V came to 1 base and at J to 9 bases, leaving 5 bases not matched to a gene. The CDR3 loop spans 15 amino acids. The V gene's germline CDR1 is MGHRA and CDR2 YSYEKL. CDR3 sequence: CASSQADRGGSPLHF. For the CDR3, the DNA is TGCGCCAGCAGCCAAGCTGACAGGGGAGGTTCACCCCTCCACTTT.

The CDR3 loop is CASSVLGTESNQPQHF. For the CDR3, the DNA is TGTGCCAGCAGCGTCCTTGGGACCGAAAGCAATCAGCCCCAGCATTTT. This sequence joins TRBV7-2 and TRBJ1-5; D may be TRBD1 (5 bases). The CDR3 is made up of 16 amino acids. Germline V gives CDR1 SGHTA, CDR2 FQGNSA. V lost 5 bases and J 1 base, leaving 15 bases between the germline ends.

This clonotype has more than one count but fewer than ten. CDR3 loop: CASSLKPGEETQYF. CDR3 in DNA: TGTGCCAGCAGTTTGAAGCCAGGGGAAGAGACCCAGTACTTC. The chain joins TRBV12-3 or TRBV12-4 to TRBJ2-5; D is perhaps TRBD1 (6 bases). This CDR3 contains 14 residues. Trimming took 3 bases from V and 3 from J, leaving 11 bases between them.

This clonotype was counted at least ten times. The V gene is TRBV10-2, the J gene TRBJ2-7; either TRBD1 or TRBD2 may fit D (6 bases each). The V gene lost 1 base and the J gene lost 4 bases, with 20 bases spanning the gap. The CDR3 is made up of 17 amino acids. Germline-derived CDR1 and CDR2 are WSHSY and SAAADI. The CDR3 DNA sequence: TGCGCCAGCAGTGAGTTCCACGGGGGCTTCGGGGTATACGAGCAGTACTTC. This gives the protein CASSEFHGGFGVYEQYF.

This chain uses TRBV24-1 with TRBJ2-5; 7 nucleotides agree with TRBD1. V shed 11 bases, J shed 5 bases, and the junction held 10 bases outside the gene matches. Per the germline V gene, CDR1 is KGHDR and CDR2 is SFDVKD. The CDR3 spans 13 residues. CDR3 bases: TGTGCCATCGCACAGGGGTCGACGGAGACCCAGTACTTC. Protein product: CAIAQGSTETQYF.

In its sample, this clonotype was seen a few times. This sequence joins TRBV7-9 and TRBJ2-5; D is possibly TRBD1 or TRBD2 (5 bases each). Deletions cut 1 base from V and 0 bases from J, with 9 bases between. Per the germline V gene, CDR1 is SEHNR and CDR2 is FQNEAQ (reference sequence). This CDR3 contains 15 residues. The CDR3 bases are TGTGCCAGCAGCTTAGTCACGGGGCACCAAGAGACCCAGTACTTC. As protein: CASSLVTGHQETQYF. The full variable domain, completed using reference TRBV7-9 and TRBJ2-5, is DTGVSQNPRHKITKRGQNVTFRCDPISEHNRLYWYRQTLGQGPEFLTYFQNEAQLEKSRLLSDRFSAERPKGSFSTLEIQRTEQGDSAMYLCASSLVTGHQETQYFGPGTRLLVL.

This clonotype showed up many times. The chain joins TRBV7-2 to TRBJ1-2, with 9 bases lining up with TRBD1. The CDR3 length is 15 residues. Germline V CDR1 and CDR2: SGHTA, FQGNSA. With 5 bases clipped from V and 3 bases from J, the junction kept 7 bases outside the gene matches. This chain's CDR3 is CASSPRDRADYGYTF. The DNA for the CDR3 is TGTGCCAGCAGCCCCCGGGACAGGGCAGACTATGGCTACACCTTC.

Note on this clonotype: Relative to the germline gene, one junction end is altered; a read error may explain this. The V call is TRBV5-1, the J call TRBJ2-7; D possibly corresponds to TRBD2 (6 bases). The CDR3 has 13 residues. In germline, CDR1 is SGHRS, CDR2 YFSETQ. The CDR3 nucleotides read TGCGCCAGCAGCTTGTTGGAGGGCCACGAGCGGTACTTC. This gives the protein CASSLLEGHERYF.

At least ten counts were recorded for this clonotype. J is TRBJ2-7 and V is TRBV11-2, with D possibly being TRBD2 (6 bases). The CDR3 extends over 14 amino acids. Germline lookup yields CDR1 SGHAT and CDR2 FQNNGV. V shed 5 bases and J shed 3 bases, with 14 bases lying between them. Written as DNA, the CDR3 is TGTGCCAGCAGCCGATCGGACGGGGGCTACGAGCAGTACTTC. The encoded protein is CASSRSDGGYEQYF.

V and J are TRBV6-2 or TRBV6-3 and TRBJ1-5; D might be TRBD1 (6 bases). V lost 0 bases and J 1 base, leaving 10 bases between the germline ends. This CDR3 has 16 residues. Germline CDR1 reads MNHEY; CDR2 reads SVGEGT. CDR3 loop: CASSYSKGGSNQPQHF. DNA for the CDR3: TGTGCCAGCAGTTACTCGAAGGGGGGAAGCAATCAGCCCCAGCATTTT.

This rearrangement joins TRBV10-2 to TRBJ1-6; 7 bases fit TRBD1. The CDR3 contains 12 residues. After removal of 5 bases from V and 11 bases from J, the junction contained 3 bases not matched to a gene. From germline, CDR1 is WSHSY and CDR2 SAAADI. The CDR3 protein is CASSRDRTPLHF. The CDR3 nucleotides are TGCGCCAGCAGTCGGGACAGAACACCCCTCCACTTT.

The V call is TRBV20-1, the J call TRBJ1-4, with 8 bases that match TRBD1. V lost 6 bases and J lost 5; bases outside the gene matches: 11. This CDR3 is built from 15 residues. The germline CDR1 and CDR2 sequences are DFQATT and SNEGSKA (reference sequence). CDR3 sequence reads: CSAVEDRANNEKLFF. Written as DNA, the CDR3 is TGCAGTGCCGTGGAGGACAGGGCCAACAATGAAAAACTGTTTTTT.

The chain couples TRBV4-3 to TRBJ1-6, with D maybe TRBD1 (5 bases). The CDR3 totals 16 residues. Germline values: CDR1 LGHNA, CDR2 YSLEER. V shed 1 base and J shed 5 bases, with 12 bases lying between them. DNA for the CDR3: TGCGCCAGCAGCCAAGTAGGGACCGGGAATAATTCACCCCTCCACTTT. As protein: CASSQVGTGNNSPLHF.

The rearrangement uses TRBV20-1 and TRBJ1-1; 8 bases align to TRBD1. J was trimmed by 5 bases and V by 5 bases; bases with no gene match: 7. Looked up from germline, CDR1 is DFQATT and CDR2 is SNEGSKA (reference sequence). This CDR3 region has 13 residues. The CDR3 sequence is CSAADRADTEAFF. The CDR3 DNA follows: TGCAGTGCTGCGGACAGGGCCGATACTGAAGCTTTCTTT.